This TCR beta chain comes out of a study of OX40 agonist ivuxolimab in advanced cancers. In the study overall: Recorded diagnoses for dose-escalation patients were hepatocellular carcinoma, melanoma, renal cell or head and neck cancer.

CDR3 length: 13 residues. Germline CDR1 is MNHEY and CDR2 is SVGAGI. With 7 bases removed from V and 8 bases from J, the gap between germline ends came to 17 bases. Only in-frame clones appear in the TCRdb table, and some are missing; sequencing was by immunoSEQ multiplex PCR. The repertoire holds some 95,000 clones, with 92% as singletons. The chain recombines TRBV6-5 with TRBJ1-1; no reliable D call. This TCR was recovered from an adult with an advanced solid tumor such as melanoma, head and neck, liver or kidney cancer. Sequenced material: CD4+ or CD8+ T cells sorted from blood, taken in a trial of the OX40 agonist ivuxolimab. The CDR3 spells CASISAAVSEAFF. DNA for the CDR3: TGTGCCAGCATATCTGCGGCCGTTTCAGAAGCTTTCTTT.